What follows are 32 T cell receptor beta chains derived from one specimen sequenced in a study of shared clonotypes between healthy human individuals. The assay was immunoSEQ multiplex PCR, and TCRdb's table has in-frame clones only and misses some. The sample consists of 2 million to 2.5 million clones, 95% of them appearing once. Material for sequencing was naive CD4+ T cells sorted from blood. Subset reported: CD45RA+ positively selected. These receptors all come from a man aged 18 to 30 in good health.

As for this clone: Other DNA sequences within the sample encode an identical CDR3. This chain joins TRBV6-5 and TRBJ1-2, with 10 bases lining up with TRBD1. After removal of 5 bases from V and 4 bases from J, the junction contained 1 base not matched to a gene. The germline V gene has CDR1 MNHEY and CDR2 SVGAGI. The CDR3 length is 13 residues. CDR3 region: CASSGQGGYGYTF. DNA for the CDR3: TGTGCCAGCAGTGGACAGGGGGGCTATGGCTACACCTTC.

About this clone: The junction departs from the called germline gene at one end, perhaps through a read error. The chain is built from TRBV7-9 and TRBJ1-2; D is unclear. The CDR3 totals 14 residues. Germline CDR1 reads SEHNR; CDR2 reads FQNEAQ (reference sequence). The CDR3 here is CAGSADLVDYGYTF. In nucleotides, the CDR3 is TGTGCCGGCAGCGCGGACCTAGTTGACTATGGCTACACCTTC.

V usage is TRBV6-5 and J usage is TRBJ2-1; TRBD1 matches 10 bases. CDR1 MNHEY and CDR2 SVGAGI come from the germline V gene. The CDR3 consists of 15 residues. V dropped 6 bases and J dropped 3; count of bases not matched to a gene: 5. The CDR3 DNA follows: TGTGCCAGCAGCCCGGGACAGGGGTACTACAATGAGCAGTTCTTC. Amino acid sequence: CASSPGQGYYNEQFF.

This clone was observed once. The junction shows a germline mismatch at one end, possibly a read error. The V call is TRBV4-1, the J call TRBJ1-2; possible D gene TRBD1, 5 bases. Germline lookup yields CDR1 MGHRA and CDR2 YSYEKL. This CDR3 region has 13 residues. CDR3 amino acids: CASSQAGTPRMSF. The CDR3 DNA sequence: TGCGCCAGCAGCCAAGCCGGGACTCCGAGGATGTCCTTC.

The chain carries TRBV30 and TRBJ2-7; no firm D call. Germline V CDR1 and CDR2: GTSNPN, SVGIG (reference sequence). The CDR3 covers 13 residues. Trimming took 6 bases from V and 2 from J, leaving 14 bases between them. The CDR3 nucleotides are TGTGCCTGTGAACACTCCCCTGCCTACGAGCAGTACTTC. Protein sequence: CACEHSPAYEQYF.

As for this clone: The sample contains more than one DNA sequence encoding this CDR3. V usage is TRBV18 and J usage is TRBJ1-1; the D is unclear. The CDR3 totals 13 residues. The V end was cut by 3 bases, the J end by 1 base, with 6 bases between. Germline assignment: CDR1 KGHSH and CDR2 LQKENI. The DNA for the CDR3 is TGTGCCAGCTCACCCCAAGCGAACACTGAAGCTTTCTTT. It is translated as CASSPQANTEAFF.

V is TRBV19 and J is TRBJ1-5; no clear D gene. The CDR3 contains 14 residues. Trimming took off 3 bases at V and 4 bases at J, with 10 bases between the two ends. CDR1 is LNHDA and CDR2 is SQIVND in the germline V gene (reference sequence). This CDR3 reads CASSIYDGNQPQHF. For the CDR3, the DNA is TGTGCCAGTAGTATTTATGACGGAAATCAGCCCCAGCATTTT.

On this clone: Other DNA sequences in this sample translate to the same CDR3. The genes are TRBV5-1 and TRBJ2-2; D not certain. From germline, CDR1 is SGHRS and CDR2 YFSETQ. V was clipped by 0 bases and J by 4 bases, with 7 bases between them. The CDR3 is 14 amino acids. CDR3 DNA: TGCGCCAGCAGCTTGGGCAGCAGCACCGGGGAGCTGTTTTTT. It encodes CASSLGSSTGELFF. The variable domain in full, with the rest retrieved from reference TRBV5-1 and TRBJ2-2, is KAGVTQTPRYLIKTRGQQVTLSCSPISGHRSVSWYQQTPGQGLQFLFEYFSETQRNKGNFPGRFSGRQFSNSRSEMNVSTLELGDSALYLCASSLGSSTGELFFGEGSRLTVL.

The chain carries TRBV30 and TRBJ2-5, with no clear D. This CDR3 is built from 12 residues. Germline V lookup: CDR1 GTSNPN, CDR2 SVGIG (reference sequence). Trimming left V 3 bases short and J 5 bases short, with 10 bases between. CDR3 bases: TGTGCCTGGAGCCCTCAACCGGAGACCCAGTACTTC. Translation: CAWSPQPETQYF.

The gene calls are TRBV27 and TRBJ1-2; 11 bases are a match to TRBD1. V gave up 6 bases and J gave up 11 bases; unmatched junction bases: 8. CDR3 length: 13 amino acids. CDR1 is MNHEY, CDR2 SMNVEV, per germline (reference sequence). The DNA of the CDR3 is TGTGCCAGCAGACGGACAGGGGGCCCCAGGTACACCTTC. Its translation: CASRRTGGPRYTF.

The chain couples TRBV21-1 to TRBJ2-1; TRBD2 was called by the table and not checked on the DNA. TRBV21-1 is labeled a pseudogene. This CDR3 has 16 amino acids. DNA for the CDR3: TGTGCCAGCAGCACTCCACTAGCGGGGTACTACAATGAGCAGTTCTTC. Residues: CASSTPLAGYYNEQFF.

This clone came up once. This chain joins TRBV4-1 and TRBJ2-2; 8 bases line up with TRBD1. The CDR3 length is 14 residues. The junction had 7 bases not matched to a gene; V was cut back by 7 bases and J by 6 bases. CDR1 is MGHRA and CDR2 is YSYEKL in the germline V gene. The CDR3 region is CASKQDREPGELFF. The DNA of the CDR3 is TGCGCCAGCAAGCAGGACAGGGAGCCCGGGGAGCTGTTTTTT.

This clone was observed once. CDR3 amino acids: CASSQDRGLGQGTYEQYF. The DNA for the CDR3 is TGCGCCAGCAGCCAAGACCGGGGCTTGGGACAGGGGACCTACGAGCAGTACTTC. V is TRBV4-3 and J is TRBJ2-7; 10 bases fit TRBD1. Germline CDR1 reads LGHNA; CDR2 reads YSLEER. This CDR3 contains 18 residues. The ends lost 0 bases at V and 2 bases at J; junction bases unmatched: 10.

The chain carries TRBV11-2 and TRBJ2-1, with 11 positions matching TRBD2. Per the germline V gene, CDR1 is SGHAT and CDR2 is FQNNGV. Losses at the gene ends were 5 bases for V and 13 bases for J; bases not matched to a gene: 10. The length of the CDR3 is 14 residues. The CDR3, as DNA: TGTGCCAGCAGCCCCTCCTCTAGCGGGAGGTCCCAGTTCTTC. Amino acids: CASSPSSSGRSQFF.

This clone showed up just a few times. The J gene is TRBJ1-6, the V gene TRBV2; no firm D call. The germline CDR1 and CDR2 sequences are SNHLY and FYNNEI. The CDR3 totals 14 residues. Trimming left V 4 bases short and J 7 bases short, with 11 bases between. The CDR3 loop is CASSVGIPNSPLHF. Here the CDR3 DNA reads TGTGCCAGCAGTGTAGGGATCCCGAATTCACCCCTCCACTTT.

The rearrangement joins TRBV6-6 to TRBJ2-7; TRBD1 matches at 7 bases. This CDR3 is 15 amino acids long. Germline V gene data show CDR1 as MNHNY and CDR2 as SVGAGI (reference sequence). The ends lost 6 bases at V and 3 bases at J; junction bases unmatched: 11. The CDR3 reads CASSPPGTESYEQYF. The CDR3 bases are TGTGCCAGCAGCCCTCCCGGGACAGAAAGCTACGAGCAGTACTTC.

J is TRBJ1-2 and V is TRBV10-2; 7 bases line up with TRBD1. Germline lookup yields CDR1 WSHSY and CDR2 SAAADI. V shed 6 bases and J 2 bases; nucleotides not matched to a gene: 3. The length of the CDR3 is 13 residues. The CDR3 loop reads CASRGQANYGYTF. CDR3 sequence (DNA): TGCGCCAGCAGAGGACAGGCCAACTATGGCTACACCTTC.

The chain carries TRBV10-3 and TRBJ1-6; TRBD1 agrees at 12 bases. Germline CDR1 is ENHRY and CDR2 is SYGVKD. The ends lost 6 bases at V and 9 bases at J; junction bases unmatched: 3. This CDR3 is built from 14 residues. The CDR3 nucleotides are TGTGCCATCAGGGGACAGGGGGCCGGTTCACCCCTCCACTTT. Residues: CAIRGQGAGSPLHF.

The gene calls are TRBV7-3 and TRBJ2-3; weak D call: TRBD1 (5 bases). V dropped 5 bases and J dropped 2 bases, with 11 bases sitting between them. The germline gives CDR1 SGHTA, CDR2 FQGTGA. The CDR3 is 14 residues long. The CDR3 region is CASSQGVSTDTQYF. The CDR3 coding sequence is TGTGCCAGCAGCCAAGGGGTCTCCACAGATACGCAGTATTTT.

With respect to this clone: The sample carries other DNA sequences with the same CDR3. The rearrangement links TRBV4-3 to TRBJ2-7, with TRBD2 matching over 13 bases. The CDR3 has 16 amino acids. Germline loops: CDR1 LGHNA, CDR2 YSLEER. The V segment lost 1 base and the J segment 3 bases; nucleotides outside the gene matches: 3. As DNA, the CDR3 is TGCGCCAGCAGCCAAGGGACTAGCGGGAGTTTCTACGAGCAGTACTTC. As protein: CASSQGTSGSFYEQYF.

V and J are TRBV11-2 and TRBJ2-7, with 7 bases fitting TRBD1. V lost 5 bases, J lost 6 bases, and 16 bases stayed unmatched. Germline V gene lookup returns CDR1 SGHAT and CDR2 FQNNGV. The length of the CDR3 is 16 residues. DNA of the CDR3: TGTGCCAGCAGCCTCCGTAGTGGGACAGCCCAATTCGAGCAGTACTTC. Its protein product is CASSLRSGTAQFEQYF. The full variable domain, completed using reference TRBV11-2 and TRBJ2-7, is EAGVAQSPRYKIIEKRQSVAFWCNPISGHATLYWYQQILGQGPKLLIQFQNNGVVDDSQLPKDRFSAERLKGVDSTLKIQPAKLEDSAVYLCASSLRSGTAQFEQYFGPGTRLTVT.

Turning to this clone: Other DNA sequences in the sample encode the same CDR3. V usage is TRBV5-1 and J usage is TRBJ2-6, with no clear D. V shed 0 bases and J shed 3 bases, with 7 bases lying between them. The CDR3 covers 15 residues. Germline V gene sequence: CDR1 SGHRS, CDR2 YFSETQ. This CDR3 reads CASSLGASGANVLTF. CDR3 bases: TGCGCCAGCAGCTTGGGGGCCAGTGGGGCCAACGTCCTGACTTTC.

The chain couples TRBV18 to TRBJ1-6; the D is unclear. The CDR3 has 14 residues. The germline gives CDR1 KGHSH, CDR2 LQKENI. V was trimmed by 4 bases and J by 3 bases, leaving 7 bases between them. In DNA, the CDR3 is TGTGCCAGCTCACGGGAGGACTATAATTCACCCCTCCACTTT. Residues: CASSREDYNSPLHF.

The chain links TRBV9 to TRBJ1-1; D gene uncertain. CDR3 length equals 15 residues. The ends were cut back, 0 bases at V and 3 bases at J, with 12 bases in the middle. Germline V gene data show CDR1 as SGDLS and CDR2 as YYNGEE. CDR3 sequence reads: CASSVGLGTDTEAFF. In nucleotides, the CDR3 is TGTGCCAGCAGCGTAGGCCTGGGAACAGACACTGAAGCTTTCTTT.

The chain uses TRBV18 and TRBJ2-2, with D perhaps TRBD2 (5 bases). Between the trimmed V and J ends, which lost 3 bases and 3 bases, there was a span of 11 bases. Germline V gene sequence: CDR1 KGHSH, CDR2 LQKENI. The CDR3 has 15 residues. DNA for the CDR3: TGTGCCAGCTCACCTGTTACACTAGACACCGGGGAGCTGTTTTTT. Residues: CASSPVTLDTGELFF.

The CDR3, as DNA: TGTGCCAGCAGTGAAGGTGGACAGTACTATGGCTACACCTTC. This translates into CASSEGGQYYGYTF. The genes are TRBV2 and TRBJ1-2; tentative D call: TRBD1 (6 bases). Deletions cut 1 base from V and 3 bases from J, with 9 bases between. Germline V gene lookup returns CDR1 SNHLY and CDR2 FYNNEI. The CDR3 runs to 14 residues.

With regard to this clone: Additional DNA sequences in this sample encode the identical CDR3. V and J are TRBV29-1 and TRBJ1-1, with D uncertain. The CDR3 loop spans 10 amino acids. The V gene's germline CDR1 is SQVTM and CDR2 ANQGSEA. The germline V and J ends were trimmed by 7 bases and 3 bases, with 6 bases remaining between them. The CDR3 region is CSARDTEAFF. CDR3 sequence (DNA): TGCAGCGCCCGGGACACTGAAGCTTTCTTT.

This rearrangement joins TRBV7-9 to TRBJ2-1; D is ambiguous. The length of the CDR3 is 14 residues. Germline V CDR1 and CDR2: SEHNR, FQNEAQ (reference sequence). V lost 1 base and J lost 5, with 9 bases in between. CDR3 in DNA: TGTGCCAGCAGCTTAGTTCAGAGCAACAATGAGCAGTTCTTC. Translated: CASSLVQSNNEQFF.

This chain joins TRBV7-3 and TRBJ1-3; no definite D call. In germline, CDR1 is SGHTA, CDR2 FQGTGA. This CDR3 has 15 amino acids. Trimming took 1 base from V and 2 from J, leaving 9 bases between them. The DNA for the CDR3 is TGTGCCAGCAGCTTAATGTATGGGGCTGGAAACACCATATATTTT. Protein: CASSLMYGAGNTIYF.

The genes are TRBV6-1 and TRBJ2-7, with D tentatively TRBD2 (6 bases). The CDR3 contains 14 residues. In germline, CDR1 is MNHNS, CDR2 SASEGT. V was trimmed by 8 bases and J by 0 bases, leaving 14 bases between them. The CDR3 coding sequence is TGTGCCAGCGCGGTGGGAGGAACCTCCTACGAGCAGTACTTC. It specifies CASAVGGTSYEQYF.

The rearrangement links TRBV10-3 to TRBJ2-1; D might be TRBD2 (6 bases). The germline V and J ends were trimmed by 3 bases and 6 bases, with 12 bases remaining between them. The CDR3 is 14 residues long. Germline CDR1 reads ENHRY; CDR2 reads SYGVKD. For the CDR3, the DNA is TGTGCCATCAGTGAATGGGGGGAAGCCAATGAGCAGTTCTTC. Amino acid sequence: CAISEWGEANEQFF.

The gene calls are TRBV19 and TRBJ2-7, with 9 nucleotides matching TRBD1. V was pared by 4 bases and J by 0 bases, with 7 bases of the junction left unmatched. The CDR3 runs to 16 residues. CDR1 is LNHDA, CDR2 SQIVND, per germline (reference sequence). In DNA, the CDR3 is TGTGCCAGTAGTACCGCGGGACAGGGCTTCTCCTACGAGCAGTACTTC. This encodes CASSTAGQGFSYEQYF.